This entry lists 11 T cell receptor beta chains sequenced from one sample in a study of vaccination and CD4 T cells after COVID-19. Indicated treatment: roughly ten-day PBMC culture with coronavirus spike peptide pools or control peptides (ViraFEST assay). An Oncomine TCR Beta short-read assay was used to sequence the DNA from cultured CD4+ T cells. TCRdb recomputed calls from the PCR reads with MiXCR, one row per CDR3 protein. The sample records fewer than 10,000 distinct CDR3 sequences, approximately 47% being singletons. Antigens of these TCRs are unknown. Sequenced input: CD4+ T cells from blood, cultured in vitro. These receptor sequences come from a human donor who had recovered from COVID-19.

The chain is built from TRBV7-6 and TRBJ2-5, with a tentative D call TRBD2 (6 bases). Germline CDR1 is SGHVS and CDR2 is FNYEAQ. The V gene lost 5 bases and the J gene lost 1 base, with 8 bases spanning the gap. CDR3 length: 13 amino acids. This CDR3 reads CASSAGIQETQYF. CDR3 bases: TGTGCCAGCAGCGCGGGGATCCAAGAGACCCAGTACTTC.

On this clonotype: As the CDR3 is not closed by the conserved phenylalanine or tryptophan, this likely results from a read error. The chain couples TRBV7-2 to TRBJ1-3; 7 bases match TRBD1. This CDR3 has 17 residues. With 1 base clipped from V and 1 base from J, the junction kept 7 bases outside the gene matches. From germline, CDR1 is SGHTA and CDR2 FQGNSA. In DNA form, the CDR3 reads TGTGCCAGCAGCTTAGAGCAGGGGGTTAGGTCTGGAAACACCATATATTTG. As protein: CASSLEQGVRSGNTIYL.

The chain couples TRBV7-9 to TRBJ2-1; D might be TRBD1 or TRBD2, each matching 6 bases. The CDR3 runs 14 residues. The germline V gene has CDR1 SEHNR and CDR2 FQNEAQ (reference sequence). V lost 4 bases and J lost 5, with 12 bases in between. Here the CDR3 reads CASSYPGAHNEQFF. The DNA for the CDR3 is TGTGCCAGCAGCTACCCGGGGGCTCACAATGAGCAGTTCTTC.

V gene TRBV7-9 combines with J gene TRBJ2-1; TRBD1 aligns across 7 bases. Trimming at V came to 2 bases and at J to 7 bases, leaving 5 bases not matched to a gene. Germline CDR1 is SEHNR and CDR2 is FQNEAQ (reference sequence). CDR3 size: 14 residues. The CDR3 loop reads CASSLPGTANEQFF. CDR3 in DNA: TGTGCCAGCAGCTTACCGGGGACAGCGAATGAGCAGTTCTTC.

This clonotype was seen a single time. This chain joins TRBV7-9 and TRBJ2-3, with 11 bases matching TRBD2. The CDR3 totals 16 residues. The V and J ends lost 4 bases and 4 bases, in that order; junction bases with no gene match: 7. Germline lookup yields CDR1 SEHNR and CDR2 FQNEAQ (reference sequence). CDR3 sequence (DNA): TGTGCCAGCAGCTCCATGACTAGCGGGAAGGCAGATACGCAGTATTTT. Translation: CASSSMTSGKADTQYF. The entire variable domain, with the rest obtained from reference TRBV7-9 and TRBJ2-3, is as follows: DTGVSQNPRHKITKRGQNVTFRCDPISEHNRLYWYRQTLGQGPEFLTYFQNEAQLEKSRLLSDRFSAERPKGSFSTLEIQRTEQGDSAMYLCASSSMTSGKADTQYFGPGTRLTVL.

The genes are TRBV27 and TRBJ2-7; D remains ambiguous. From germline, CDR1 is MNHEY and CDR2 SMNVEV (reference sequence). Trimming took 5 bases from V and 4 from J, leaving 15 bases between them. The CDR3 spans 14 residues. The DNA for the CDR3 is TGTGCCAGCAGTCCTCGTCGGCAGGAGTACGAGCAGTACTTC. It yields the protein CASSPRRQEYEQYF.

This chain uses TRBV20-1 with TRBJ2-7, with 10 positions matching TRBD2. Germline-derived CDR1 and CDR2 are DFQATT and SNEGSKA (reference sequence). After removal of 5 bases from V and 6 bases from J, the junction contained 10 bases not matched to a gene. There are 14 residues in the CDR3. The CDR3 is CSAGKAGGPFEQYF. The CDR3 DNA reads TGCAGTGCTGGAAAAGCGGGAGGGCCATTCGAGCAGTACTTC.

The chain recombines TRBV2 with TRBJ1-5, with 11 nucleotides matching TRBD1. The V segment lost 5 bases and the J segment 7 bases; nucleotides outside the gene matches: 4. Germline V gene data show CDR1 as SNHLY and CDR2 as FYNNEI. The CDR3 has 14 residues. For the CDR3, the DNA is TGTGCCAGCAGTAGGGACAGGGGGGGACAGCCCCAGCATTTT. Residues: CASSRDRGGQPQHF.

This chain links TRBV27 with TRBJ1-5, with D uncertain. Germline V gives CDR1 MNHEY, CDR2 SMNVEV (reference sequence). Trimming stripped 3 bases from V and 1 base from J, with 7 bases between. The CDR3 extends over 14 amino acids. Written as DNA, the CDR3 is TGTGCCAGCAGTTTCAAAGGGAGCAATCAGCCCCAGCATTTT. Translating gives CASSFKGSNQPQHF.

The chain joins TRBV14 to TRBJ2-3, with 7 positions matching TRBD2. Germline V gene data show CDR1 as SGHDN and CDR2 as FVKESK. This CDR3 is built from 16 residues. J lost 0 bases, V lost 4 bases, and 7 bases had no gene match. The CDR3 reads CASSPLSSGSTDTQYF. The CDR3 DNA sequence: TGTGCCAGCAGCCCTTTGTCTAGCGGAAGCACAGATACGCAGTATTTT.

The J gene is TRBJ1-5, the V gene TRBV19; a possible D gene is TRBD1 (6 bases). The germline V and J ends were trimmed by 4 bases and 0 bases, with 13 bases remaining between them. The germline V gene encodes CDR1 LNHDA and CDR2 SQIVND (reference sequence). The CDR3 has 16 residues. CDR3 in DNA: TGTGCCAGTAGTACCACCGGGACAAATAGCAATCAGCCCCAGCATTTT. Translating gives CASSTTGTNSNQPQHF. Full variable domain (rest looked up from reference TRBV19 and TRBJ1-5): DGGITQSPKYLFRKEGQNVTLSCEQNLNHDAMYWYRQDPGQGLRLIYYSQIVNDFQKGDIAEGYSVSREKKESFPLTVTSAQKNPTAFYLCASSTTGTNSNQPQHFGDGTRLSIL.